Each of the 10 T cell receptor beta chains below was sequenced from the same sample in a study of T cell repertoires in cytomegalovirus infection (dated by TCRdb to between 2018 and 2021). The sequencer listed for this sample is Illumina HiSeq 1500. In-frame beta chains were kept once TCRdb had trimmed the public reads at Q25 with fastp and called clones with MiXCR. Each CDR3 protein appears once, grouped with its most common genes and DNA. Within this sample are 300,000 to 450,000 distinct CDR3 sequences, with 15% to 20% of them counted one time only. The ten largest make up under 9% of the sample. The sample comprised PBMCs. These receptors originate from a human donor in good health (CMV status not recorded). Some clones in this sample may be carry-over from other donors' samples.

This clonotype occurred many times. The chain has TRBV4-1 and TRBJ2-7; D is perhaps TRBD2 (5 bases). From germline, CDR1 is MGHRA and CDR2 YSYEKL. This CDR3 region has 14 residues. V dropped 3 bases and J dropped 2 bases, with 11 bases sitting between them. The CDR3 loop is CASSQRAVTYEQYF. The CDR3 nucleotides read TGCGCCAGCAGCCAGCGGGCCGTAACCTACGAGCAGTACTTC.

This chain joins TRBV27 and TRBJ1-1; TRBD1 matches at 9 bases. This CDR3 is built from 14 residues. Germline CDR1 is MNHEY and CDR2 is SMNVEV (reference sequence). Trimming at V came to 8 bases and at J to 3 bases, leaving 7 bases not matched to a gene. Written as DNA, the CDR3 is TGTGCCAGCGGTCCGGGGACAGGGCACACTGAAGCTTTCTTT. Protein: CASGPGTGHTEAFF.

The chain carries TRBV29-1 and TRBJ2-5, with D unresolved. Trimming pared 4 bases from V and 5 bases from J, leaving 8 bases between. CDR3 size: 11 residues. The germline CDR1 and CDR2 sequences are SQVTM and ANQGSEA. The CDR3 nucleotides read TGCAGCGTTGTATCCCTGGAGACCCAGTACTTC. Translated: CSVVSLETQYF.

This clonotype was detected only a few times. V and J are TRBV19 and TRBJ2-3, with 8 bases identical to TRBD1. This CDR3 spans 17 amino acids. Unmatched junction bases numbered 16, after V lost 5 bases and J lost 6 bases. Germline CDR1 is LNHDA and CDR2 is SQIVND (reference sequence). This CDR3 is CASSGTGRGHLLDTQYF. DNA of the CDR3: TGTGCCAGTAGTGGGACAGGTCGAGGGCATCTCTTGGATACGCAGTATTTT.

As concerns this clonotype: A much larger clonotype is one base distant, so this may be a read error. The conserved closing phenylalanine or tryptophan is absent in this CDR3, likely reflecting a read error. V usage is TRBV7-2 and J usage is TRBJ2-5; no clear D gene. With 8 bases removed from V and 9 bases from J, the gap between germline ends came to 16 bases. This CDR3 is built from 12 residues. The germline gives CDR1 SGHTA, CDR2 FQGNSA. Here the CDR3 reads CASSGIRRAQYL. CDR3 sequence (DNA): TGTGCCAGCTCCGGCATCCGCCGAGCCCAGTACTTA.

This chain joins TRBV27 and TRBJ2-5, with 11 bases lining up with TRBD2. This CDR3 spans 18 amino acids. The germline CDR1 and CDR2 sequences are MNHEY and SMNVEV (reference sequence). With 2 bases clipped from V and 4 bases from J, the junction kept 12 bases outside the gene matches. CDR3 region: CASSLHGTSGGGLETQYF. CDR3 DNA: TGTGCCAGCAGTTTACACGGGACTAGCGGAGGAGGTCTAGAGACCCAGTACTTC.

This clonotype was found many times. The chain is built from TRBV2 and TRBJ1-5; 7 nucleotides agree with TRBD1. Per germline, CDR1 SNHLY and CDR2 FYNNEI. The V segment lost 5 bases and the J segment 10 bases; nucleotides outside the gene matches: 14. CDR3 length equals 15 residues. CDR3 loop: CASSHPDRTPGPQHF. The CDR3 DNA follows: TGTGCCAGCAGTCATCCGGACAGGACCCCAGGTCCCCAGCATTTT. The entire variable domain, with the rest obtained from reference TRBV2 and TRBJ1-5, is as follows: EPEVTQTPSHQVTQMGQEVILRCVPISNHLYFYWYRQILGQKVEFLVSFYNNEISEKSEIFDDQFSVERPDGSNFTLKIRSTKLEDSAMYFCASSHPDRTPGPQHFGDGTRLSIL.

This clonotype came up a few times. This rearrangement joins TRBV7-2 to TRBJ2-7; 8 nucleotides align to TRBD2. Trimming removed 2 bases from V and 6 bases from J; junction bases left unmatched: 21. Germline CDR1 and CDR2: SGHTA and FQGNSA. The CDR3 is made up of 19 amino acids. The CDR3 protein is CASSLRSLGGREGRSEQYF. The CDR3 DNA is TGTGCCAGCAGCTTAAGGTCTCTCGGAGGACGGGAGGGCCGTAGCGAGCAGTACTTC.

This clonotype was detected ten times or more. CDR3 sequence (DNA): TGTGCCAGCAGCTTAGATCCGCCCGGGGGTACGCAGTATTTT. Protein product: CASSLDPPGGTQYF. This chain uses TRBV7-9 with TRBJ2-3; tentative D call: TRBD2 (6 bases). Trimming took 1 base from V and 8 from J, leaving 13 bases between them. CDR3 length: 14 amino acids. Germline lookup yields CDR1 SEHNR and CDR2 FQNEAQ (reference sequence).

J is TRBJ2-7 and V is TRBV20-1, with D tentatively TRBD2 (5 bases). The germline V and J ends were trimmed by 5 bases and 0 bases, with 23 bases remaining between them. The CDR3 covers 17 residues. Germline values: CDR1 DFQATT, CDR2 SNEGSKA (reference sequence). The chain's CDR3 is CSAVSAPGSKSSYEQYF. DNA of the CDR3: TGCAGTGCTGTCTCGGCCCCGGGGAGTAAAAGCTCCTACGAGCAGTACTTC.